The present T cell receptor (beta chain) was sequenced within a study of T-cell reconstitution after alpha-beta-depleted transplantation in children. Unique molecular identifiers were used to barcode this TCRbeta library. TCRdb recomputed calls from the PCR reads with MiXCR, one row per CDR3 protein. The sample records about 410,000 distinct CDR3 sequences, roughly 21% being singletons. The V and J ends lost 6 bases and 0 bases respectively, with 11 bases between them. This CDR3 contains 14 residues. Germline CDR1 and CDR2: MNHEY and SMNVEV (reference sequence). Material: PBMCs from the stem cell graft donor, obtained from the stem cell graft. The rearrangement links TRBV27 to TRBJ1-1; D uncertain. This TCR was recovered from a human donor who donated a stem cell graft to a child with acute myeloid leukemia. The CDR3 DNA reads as TGTGCCAGCAGCCCCACCCAGCTGAACACTGAAGCTTTCTTT. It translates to CASSPTQLNTEAFF.